The T cell receptor (beta chain) described here comes from a study of blood T cell repertoires in COVID-19. On the study more broadly: Sites across the United States, Italy and Spain contributed samples from acute and convalescent COVID-19. Nucleic acid was either cDNA or gDNA, and it came from T cells, B-cell-depleted T cells, or PBMCs.

The authors' processing: Amplification from reference gene primers served as the basis for estimated nucleated cell counts. The data were produced by immunoSEQ multiplex PCR, yet TCRdb's version contains in-frame clones alone and is incomplete. That table gives V, J and clone size, and the DNA gave D and trimming. The sample has 200,000 or so clones, around four fifths seen once. In germline, CDR1 is LNHDA, CDR2 SQIVND (reference sequence). Trimming stripped 11 bases from V and 5 bases from J, with 24 bases between. This CDR3 contains 15 residues. It was during active infection that Seattle patients were enrolled and then longitudinally followed.

This TCR derives from a woman over 75 with COVID-19, enrolled during active disease. Sequenced sample: peripheral blood. J is TRBJ2-5 and V is TRBV19; D is perhaps TRBD2 (6 bases). CDR3 DNA: TGTGCCTCTGCGGGAACTAGCAGATCAGGGGAGACCCAGTACTTC. It is translated as CASAGTSRSGETQYF.